The source of this T cell receptor (beta chain) is a study of blood T cell repertoires in COVID-19 (dated by TCRdb to the early 2020s). In the study overall: The collaborator samples originated in the United States, Italy and Spain and spanned the acute and convalescent phases of COVID-19. The prospective study material was composed of cDNA or gDNA derived from T cells, B-cell-depleted T cells, or PBMCs. Subjects who had been exposed to COVID-19, were actively infected with it, or had recovered from it provided the deeply sampled blood TCRbeta repertoires that made up the dataset. A freely available public database, intended as a resource for researchers studying the immune response to SARS-CoV-2, is where the repertoires were released. The samples were drawn from the first 160 participants of the ongoing ImmuneRACE study and from 1,254 subjects provided by 6 global collaborators. Sample metadata almost always included a de-identified subject ID, COVID-19 status, age in years and sex. Where HLA class I and class II types were available, the types were taken from metadata supplied by the sample provider, not from assay-based typing.

The immunoSEQ Assay, a bias-controlled multiplex PCR, was used to amplify TCRbeta CDR3 regions from genomic DNA. The authors' pipeline ran thus. The number of nucleated cells in each sample was estimated by amplification of reference gene primers within the assay. To quantify the absolute abundance of each unique TCRbeta CDR3 rearrangement, sequence reads were collapsed and filtered. For each sample, productive Simpson clonality was calculated as the square root of Simpson's diversity index across productive rearrangements. As stored in TCRdb, this immuneACCESS dataset retains in-frame rearrangements with V and J assigned. A fraction of the clones does not appear; measured against another copy, unresolved V genes explain less than half of the discrepancy, and the remainder lacks a known reason. V, J and clone size derive from that table, while D and trimming were established from the DNA sequence. The sample records some 240,000 clones, roughly four fifths of which are singletons. The ten largest clones add up to around 7% of the sample.

V lost 4 bases and J lost 0 bases; the stretch between them is 13 bases long. The CDR3 sequence holds 15 residues, the cysteine and phenylalanine included. Left in the record is the CDR3 DNA by itself, 45 bases read in frame from the first base. The CDR1 and CDR2 encoded by the germline V gene are SGHDN and FVKESK. About this clone: Its binding antigen is unknown. Base qualities were left out, and no much larger clone turns up one base away.

At one collaborating source in Seattle, patients were enrolled during active infection and were followed longitudinally through the course of disease. Collaborating institutions collected whole blood in K2EDTA tubes following their own protocols. For TCRbeta analysis, collaborators shipped samples in one of three forms: frozen whole blood, isolated PBMCs, or DNA extracted from either of those sample types. The investigation overall reported the following: How much clinical and demographic metadata was included differed by source and by participant, and the metadata was provided uncurated.

Sequenced input: peripheral blood. The TCR was taken from a woman older than 75 with COVID-19, enrolled during active disease. Here the chain combines TRBV14 and TRBJ2-7, and TRBD1 may be the D gene, going by 5 matching bases. This receptor carries the CDR3 CASSPLDTSSYEQYF. The nucleotide sequence reads as follows: TGTGCCAGCAGCCCTCTGGACACGAGCTCCTACGAGCAGTACTTC.